These 15 T cell receptor beta chains share one sample of origin, sequenced in a study of T cell responses to AZD1222 COVID-19 vaccine. Sequencing was performed with immunoSEQ multiplex PCR; in TCRdb, only in-frame clones are kept and a portion is missing. The sample holds roughly 190,000 clones; more than 85% are singletons and the top ten take around 3.5%. The sequencing used peripheral blood, collected 28 days after the second AZD1222 dose. The receptor source for this set is an adult who received the AZD1222 COVID-19 vaccine.

The V and J genes are TRBV5-1 and TRBJ1-4, with D tentatively TRBD1 (5 bases). The germline gives CDR1 SGHRS, CDR2 YFSETQ. The CDR3 contains 16 residues. Trimming left V 4 bases short and J 8 bases short, with 21 bases between. The CDR3 is CASSPGRRSGEEKLFF. CDR3 DNA: TGCGCCAGCAGCCCAGGGAGGCGTTCGGGAGAGGAAAAACTGTTTTTT.

This chain connects TRBV6-5 to TRBJ2-7; 7 bases fit TRBD1. The V and J ends lost 4 bases and 1 base, in that order; junction bases with no gene match: 1. Germline CDR1 is MNHEY and CDR2 is SVGAGI. The CDR3 runs 13 residues. The CDR3 bases are TGTGCCAGCAGTTTGGGACAGTCCTACGAGCAGTACTTC. Protein: CASSLGQSYEQYF.

This clone was seen just once. This chain links TRBV6-5 with TRBJ1-3, with D hard to call. Trimming took off 5 bases at V and 3 bases at J, with 14 bases between the two ends. CDR3 length: 15 amino acids. CDR1 is MNHEY and CDR2 is SVGAGI in the germline V gene. The CDR3 DNA reads as TGTGCCAGCAGTCCCGTCCCCTTTCGTGGAAACACCATATATTTT. The encoded protein is CASSPVPFRGNTIYF.

The J gene is TRBJ2-1, the V gene TRBV6-5, with D perhaps TRBD1 (6 bases). The CDR3 loop spans 15 amino acids. The ends were cut back, 0 bases at V and 4 bases at J, with 10 bases in the middle. Germline CDR1 is MNHEY and CDR2 is SVGAGI. CDR3 amino acids: CASSYSAGDYNEQFF. CDR3 coding DNA: TGTGCCAGCAGTTACTCGGCAGGGGATTACAATGAGCAGTTCTTC.

This clone was picked up many times. V gene TRBV4-2 combines with J gene TRBJ2-1, with D possibly matching TRBD2 (5 bases). V shed 1 base and J shed 3 bases, with 13 bases lying between them. Per germline, CDR1 LGHNA and CDR2 YNFKEQ. The CDR3 sequence is 16 residues long. The CDR3 is CASSQGEGAGYNEQFF. CDR3 in DNA: TGTGCCAGCAGCCAAGGCGAGGGAGCTGGCTACAATGAGCAGTTCTTC.

The chain combines TRBV4-3 with TRBJ1-2; D is undetermined. From germline, CDR1 is LGHNA and CDR2 YSLEER. The V and J ends lost 0 bases and 4 bases respectively, with 9 bases between them. This CDR3 comprises 14 residues. The CDR3 nucleotides are TGCGCCAGCAGCCAAGAACGGGTTTCCTATGGCTACACCTTC. Translating gives CASSQERVSYGYTF.

The V and J genes are TRBV28 and TRBJ2-5, with D tentatively TRBD1 (6 bases). Trimming left V 6 bases short and J 1 base short, with 15 bases between. This CDR3 region has 15 residues. Germline V gives CDR1 MDHEN, CDR2 SYDVKM. CDR3 sequence: CASRTRGGLQETQYF. The CDR3 DNA follows: TGTGCCAGCAGAACCAGGGGTGGACTCCAAGAGACCCAGTACTTC.

J is TRBJ2-5 and V is TRBV2, with 7 bases fitting TRBD1. The CDR3 spans 13 residues. Germline values: CDR1 SNHLY, CDR2 FYNNEI. V lost 6 bases and J lost 7; bases outside the gene matches: 8. The CDR3 DNA follows: TGTGCCAGCAGAGGGGACAGCATGGGGACCCAGTACTTC. Amino acids: CASRGDSMGTQYF.

The V gene is TRBV2, the J gene TRBJ2-5, with D tentatively TRBD1 (6 bases). The CDR3 runs 16 residues. The ends were cut back, 3 bases at V and 3 bases at J, with 17 bases in the middle. The V gene's germline CDR1 is SNHLY and CDR2 FYNNEI. CDR3 DNA sequence: TGTGCCAGCAGTGACGATCTGGGCAGGGGAGAAGAGACCCAGTACTTC. Amino acid sequence: CASSDDLGRGEETQYF.

The rearrangement joins TRBV10-3 to TRBJ1-2; D is unclear. V was clipped by 1 base and J by 8 bases, with 23 bases between them. The CDR3 contains 17 residues. The germline V gene encodes CDR1 ENHRY and CDR2 SYGVKD. Here the CDR3 DNA reads TGTGCCATCAGTGAGTTGTGGACGGGCCAATCGACCTGGGGCTACACCTTC. Its protein is CAISELWTGQSTWGYTF.

This clone was observed a handful of times. The genes are TRBV28 and TRBJ2-5, with D perhaps matching TRBD1 (6 bases). The CDR3 contains 14 residues. Per the germline V gene, CDR1 is MDHEN and CDR2 is SYDVKM. Trimming left V 5 bases short and J 5 bases short, with 15 bases between. The CDR3 nucleotides read TGTGCCAGCAGTCCGACAGGATGGAGGGAGACCCAGTACTTC. Residues: CASSPTGWRETQYF. The variable domain in full, completed from reference TRBV28 and TRBJ2-5, reads DVKVTQSSRYLVKRTGEKVFLECVQDMDHENMFWYRQDPGLGLRLIYFSYDVKMKEKGDIPEGYSVSREKKERFSLILESASTNQTSMYLCASSPTGWRETQYFGPGTRLLVL.

The chain links TRBV4-3 to TRBJ2-1, with D maybe TRBD2 (5 bases). CDR3 length: 14 amino acids. Trimming took off 4 bases at V and 8 bases at J, with 15 bases between the two ends. Germline loops: CDR1 LGHNA, CDR2 YSLEER. CDR3 in amino acids: CASSPEHGSHEQFF. DNA for the CDR3: TGCGCCAGCAGCCCGGAACATGGGAGTCATGAGCAGTTCTTC.

This clone was counted only a few times. DNA of the CDR3: TGTGCCAGCAGCTCCCGGAATGAGCAGTTCTTC. Translation gives CASSSRNEQFF. The chain has TRBV27 and TRBJ2-1; no clear D. V was clipped by 6 bases and J by 7 bases, with 7 bases between them. CDR1 and CDR2 (germline): MNHEY, SMNVEV (reference sequence). The length of the CDR3 is 11 residues.

For the CDR3, the DNA is TGTGCCTGGAGTGTACAGCCGAACACTGAAGCTTTCTTT. It yields the protein CAWSVQPNTEAFF. This rearrangement joins TRBV30 to TRBJ1-1; D gene unclear. Between the trimmed V and J ends, which lost 0 bases and 1 base, there was a span of 6 bases. CDR1 and CDR2 (germline): GTSNPN, SVGIG (reference sequence). The CDR3 is 13 residues long.

The genes are TRBV10-3 and TRBJ2-7, with 8 bases lining up with TRBD1. V shed 7 bases and J 6 bases; nucleotides not matched to a gene: 11. CDR1 is ENHRY, CDR2 SYGVKD, per germline. The CDR3 sequence is 14 residues long. CDR3 DNA sequence: TGTGCCATCAACTGGGACAGGATCGGCGGCGAGCAGTACTTC. Its translation is CAINWDRIGGEQYF.